This T cell receptor beta chain emerged from a study of shared clonotypes between healthy human individuals. As for the study in general: Participating donors consisted of a couple of women and a few men aged 18 to 49. Per-donor plates numbered three CD4 naive, three CD4 memory, two CD8 naive and one CD8 memory.

The V and J ends lost 4 bases and 8 bases respectively, with 21 bases between them. This CDR3 is built from 15 residues. CDR1 and CDR2 (germline): SQVTM, ANQGSEA. A word on this clone: Its specificity is unknown.

Cells designated naive CD8 were CD45RO-negative and were positively selected for CCR7, with terminally differentiated effector memory CD45RA+ cells excluded. Those who donated, Caucasian adults without exception, all lived in Nashville, Tennessee. Study-wide points: Apart from blood, nothing was sampled; tissue repertoires likely differ.

TCRdb's table, derived via immunoSEQ multiplex PCR, lists solely in-frame clones and lacks some. The sample contains around 1,900,000 clones, roughly 95% of which appear only once. Sequenced material: naive CD8+ T cells from PBMCs. The receptor's source is a man aged 18 to 30 in good health. Some clones in this sample may be carry-over from other donors' samples. The chain employs TRBV29-1 and TRBJ2-1, with a possible D match to TRBD2 (5 bases). CDR3 sequence: CSVGMASGLYHEQFF. CDR3 bases: TGCAGCGTTGGTATGGCCAGCGGCTTGTACCATGAGCAGTTCTTC.